Sequencing of this T cell receptor (beta chain) was carried out in a study of shared clonotypes between healthy human individuals. CDR1 and CDR2 from the germline V gene are PRHDT and FYEKMQ (reference sequence). The ends were cut back, 6 bases at V and 0 bases at J, with 6 bases in the middle. CDR3 size: 13 residues. All donors were healthy HIV-negative adults lacking recent acute infections or vaccinations. CD45RA-negative memory and CD45RA+ naive subsets were split from the CD4+ cells. Profiling relied on immunoSEQ multiplex PCR, and the TCRdb table lists in-frame clones only, not all of them. This sample has 950,000 to 1,100,000 clones; about three quarters occur once, and the top ten carry roughly 1.4%. Study results and limitations: Naive subsets typically showed greater estimated richness than memory subsets. Sampling used blood alone; tissue repertoires probably differ.

Of note for this clone: The antigen is unknown.

This rearrangement joins TRBV13 to TRBJ1-3; D gene ambiguous. The receptor comes from a man aged 18 to 29 in good health. The sequencing sample was made of memory CD4+ T cells sorted from blood. Subset meaning: CD45RA-negative fraction. The CDR3: CASRSTSGNTIYF. CDR3 nucleotide sequence: TGTGCCAGCAGGTCGACCTCTGGAAACACCATATATTTT.